Listed below are T cell receptor beta chains from one sample, sequenced in a study of human T cells and chemical hapten exposure. From the RACE reads, TCRdb called clonotypes with MiXCR, one entry per CDR3 protein. The repertoire holds about 130,000 distinct CDR3 sequences, with roughly 9.5% as singletons. The sequencing sample was made of whole blood. The receptor set was obtained from a male donor in good health. Some clones in this sample may be carry-over from other donors' samples. CDR3s include the opening cysteine and the closing phenylalanine or tryptophan. A D gene is named only where the DNA matches it firmly. Clone size is not always given. Where it is, it says once, few, many or a class for expanded clones.

>.|TRBV29-1|TRBD1|TRBJ2-1
CSANRQGQEVDEQFF
TGCAGCGCCAACCGACAGGGCCAAGAGGTCGATGAGCAGTTCTTC
>few|TRBV12-3/TRBV12-4|.|TRBJ2-1
CASRQGNSPEQFF
TGTGCCAGCAGACAGGGTAACTCCCCTGAGCAGTTCTTC
>few|TRBV7-9|.|TRBJ2-5
CASREGTSQETQYF
TGTGCCAGCCGAGAGGGGACAAGTCAAGAGACCCAGTACTTC
>few|TRBV12-3/TRBV12-4|.|TRBJ2-5
CASSLDWRSPETQYF
TGTGCCAGCAGTTTAGATTGGCGATCCCCAGAGACCCAGTACTTC
>.|TRBV6-6|.|TRBJ1-1
CASSGSVGTEAFF
TGTGCCAGCAGCGGGAGTGTCGGCACTGAAGCTTTCTTT
>many|TRBV3-1|.|TRBJ2-3
CASSQAFGDTQYF
TGTGCCAGCAGCCAAGCCTTTGGGGACACGCAGTATTTT
>many|TRBV20-1|.|TRBJ1-5
CSASLSSNQPQHF
TGCAGTGCTAGTCTCTCCAGCAATCAGCCCCAGCATTTT
>many|TRBV20-1|TRBD2|TRBJ2-1
CSAGNSLSGGPYNEQFF
TGCAGTGCAGGAAACTCGCTTAGCGGGGGCCCCTACAATGAGCAGTTCTTC
>.|TRBV3-1|.|TRBJ2-3
CASSRGGSDTQYF
TGTGCCAGCAGTAGAGGTGGGTCAGATACGCAGTATTTT
>.|TRBV7-9|.|TRBJ2-5
CASSDGEETQYF
TGTGCCAGCAGCGACGGAGAAGAGACCCAGTACTTC
>.|TRBV3-1|.|TRBJ1-5
CASSGDSLNQPQHF
TGTGCCAGCAGCGGAGACAGTCTAAATCAGCCCCAGCATTTT
>few|TRBV7-9|.|TRBJ2-2
CASSREGGELFF
TGTGCCAGCAGCCGGGAAGGCGGGGAGCTGTTTTTT
>many|TRBV7-2|TRBD2|TRBJ2-3
CASSLEYWVLADTQYF
TGTGCCAGCAGCTTAGAGTATTGGGTACTAGCGGATACGCAGTATTTT
>.|TRBV2|.|TRBJ2-3
CACIGITDTQYF
TGTGCCTGCATTGGTATCACAGATACGCAGTATTTT
>many|TRBV12-3/TRBV12-4|.|TRBJ1-5
CASSLLGAAYKPQHF
TGTGCCAGCAGTTTATTAGGGGCGGCTTATAAGCCCCAGCATTTT
>.|TRBV7-8|.|TRBJ2-2
CASSFKEWTGTGELFF
TGTGCCAGCAGCTTCAAGGAGTGGACGGGCACCGGGGAGCTGTTTTTT
>many|TRBV12-5|TRBD2|TRBJ2-1
CASGGTSGTYNEQFF
TGTGCTAGTGGTGGGACTAGCGGGACCTACAATGAGCAGTTCTTC
>few|TRBV6-5|.|TRBJ2-3
CASRDYLGGDTQYF
TGTGCCAGCAGAGACTACCTCGGGGGAGATACGCAGTATTTT
>.|TRBV5-1|TRBD1|TRBJ2-5
CASSLGQGAQETQYF
TGCGCCAGCAGCCTGGGGCAGGGGGCCCAAGAGACCCAGTACTTC
>.|TRBV7-9|.|TRBJ2-5
CASSFVSNQETQYF
TGTGCCAGCAGCTTTGTCAGCAACCAAGAGACCCAGTACTTC
>few|TRBV28|.|TRBJ1-2
CASSLSMGGGYGYTF
TGTGCCAGCAGTTTATCCATGGGGGGGGGCTATGGCTACACCTTC
>few|TRBV11-3|.|TRBJ2-3
CASSLGTADTDTQYF
TGTGCCAGCAGCTTAGGGACAGCGGATACAGATACGCAGTATTTT
>.|TRBV21-1|.|TRBJ1-1
CASTQRPNTEAFF
TGTGCCAGCACCCAAAGGCCCAACACTGAAGCTTTCTTT
>medium-sized|TRBV7-2|.|TRBJ2-2
CASSEFTGELFF
TGTGCCAGCAGTGAGTTCACCGGGGAGCTGTTTTTT
>.|TRBV6-2/TRBV6-3|.|TRBJ2-3
CASSLYTLLSSGSTDTQYF
TGTGCCAGCAGTCTTTACACACTACTATCCAGCGGGAGCACAGATACGCAGTATTTT
>.|TRBV5-5|TRBD2|TRBJ2-1
CASSLSGRYGNEQFF
TGTGCCAGCAGCTTAAGCGGGAGGTATGGGAATGAGCAGTTCTTC
>.|TRBV24-1|TRBD1|TRBJ2-2
CATGDRGEGTGELFF
TGTGCCACCGGCGACAGGGGAGAGGGCACCGGGGAGCTGTTTTTT
>.|TRBV12-3/TRBV12-4|.|TRBJ2-6
CASSYARPGANVLTF
TGTGCCAGCAGTTACGCCAGGCCTGGGGCCAACGTCCTGACTTTC